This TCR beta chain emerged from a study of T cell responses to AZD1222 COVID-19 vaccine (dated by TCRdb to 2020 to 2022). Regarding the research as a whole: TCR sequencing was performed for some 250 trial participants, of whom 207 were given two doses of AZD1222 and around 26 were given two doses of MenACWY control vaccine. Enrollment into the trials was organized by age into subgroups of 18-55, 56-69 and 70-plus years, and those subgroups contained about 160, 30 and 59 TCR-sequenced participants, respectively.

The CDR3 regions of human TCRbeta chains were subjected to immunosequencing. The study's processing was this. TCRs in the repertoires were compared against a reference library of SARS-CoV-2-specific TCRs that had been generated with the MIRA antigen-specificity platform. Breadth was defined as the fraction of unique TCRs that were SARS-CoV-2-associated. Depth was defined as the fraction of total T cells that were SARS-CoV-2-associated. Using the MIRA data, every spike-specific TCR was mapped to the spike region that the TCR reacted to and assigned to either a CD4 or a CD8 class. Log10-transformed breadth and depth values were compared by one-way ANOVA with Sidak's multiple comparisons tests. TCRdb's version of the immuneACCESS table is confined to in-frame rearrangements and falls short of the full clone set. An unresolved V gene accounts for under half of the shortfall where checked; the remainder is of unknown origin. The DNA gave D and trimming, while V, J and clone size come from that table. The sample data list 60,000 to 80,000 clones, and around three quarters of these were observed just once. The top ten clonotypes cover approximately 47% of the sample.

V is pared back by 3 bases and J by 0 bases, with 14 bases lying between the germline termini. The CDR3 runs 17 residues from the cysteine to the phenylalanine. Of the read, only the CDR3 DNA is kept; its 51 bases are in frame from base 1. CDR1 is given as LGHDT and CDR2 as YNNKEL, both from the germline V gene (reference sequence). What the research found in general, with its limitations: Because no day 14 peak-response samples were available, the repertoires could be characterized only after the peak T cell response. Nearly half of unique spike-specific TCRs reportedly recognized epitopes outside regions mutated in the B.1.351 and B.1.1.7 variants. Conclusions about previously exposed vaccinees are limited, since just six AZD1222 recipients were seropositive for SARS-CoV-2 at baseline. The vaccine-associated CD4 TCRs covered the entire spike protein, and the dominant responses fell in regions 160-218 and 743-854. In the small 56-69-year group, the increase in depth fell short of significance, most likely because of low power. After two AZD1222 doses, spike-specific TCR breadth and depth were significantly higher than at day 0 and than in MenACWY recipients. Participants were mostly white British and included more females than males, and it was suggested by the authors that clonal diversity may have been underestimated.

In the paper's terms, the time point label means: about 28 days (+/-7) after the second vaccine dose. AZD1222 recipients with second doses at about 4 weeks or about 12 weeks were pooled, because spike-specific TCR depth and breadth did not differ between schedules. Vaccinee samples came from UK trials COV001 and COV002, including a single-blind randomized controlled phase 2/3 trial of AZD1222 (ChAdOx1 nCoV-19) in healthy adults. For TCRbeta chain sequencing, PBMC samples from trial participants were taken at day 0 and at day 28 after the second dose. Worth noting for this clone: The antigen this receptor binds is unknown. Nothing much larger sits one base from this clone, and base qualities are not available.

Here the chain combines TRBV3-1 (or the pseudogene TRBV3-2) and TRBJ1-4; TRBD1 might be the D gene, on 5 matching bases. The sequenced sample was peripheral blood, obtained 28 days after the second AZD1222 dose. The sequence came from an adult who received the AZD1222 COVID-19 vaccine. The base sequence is TGTGCCAGCAGCCAGGCAGGGATCCTGGCAACTAATGAAAAACTGTTTTTT. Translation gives CASSQAGILATNEKLFF.